This entry describes one T cell receptor (beta chain). The antigen remains undetermined. This record comes from a study of cytomegalovirus exposure and HLA in healthy donors. General study points: An ancestry cluster, one associated with Asian ancestry, reportedly showed fewer N-insertions than the approximately 720-donor mean in a later analysis.

With 7 bases removed from V and 10 bases from J, the gap between germline ends came to 22 bases. CDR1 is SEHNR, CDR2 FQNEAQ, per germline (reference sequence). The CDR3 runs 14 residues. PCR involved 60 Vbeta and 13 Jbeta primers. The protocol was immunoSEQ multiplex PCR, while the TCRdb copy is restricted to in-frame clones and leaves out a portion. This table holds 150,000 to 200,000 clones, around 84% found once. The receptor comes from a man between 45 and 60 years old in good health and CMV-seropositive. The chain couples TRBV7-9 to TRBJ1-2, with D perhaps TRBD1 (6 bases). The specimen sequenced was PBMCs. In DNA form, the CDR3 reads TGTGCCAGCACCCTTGTGGACAGACATTCTTTCTACACCTTC. Amino acid sequence: CASTLVDRHSFYTF.